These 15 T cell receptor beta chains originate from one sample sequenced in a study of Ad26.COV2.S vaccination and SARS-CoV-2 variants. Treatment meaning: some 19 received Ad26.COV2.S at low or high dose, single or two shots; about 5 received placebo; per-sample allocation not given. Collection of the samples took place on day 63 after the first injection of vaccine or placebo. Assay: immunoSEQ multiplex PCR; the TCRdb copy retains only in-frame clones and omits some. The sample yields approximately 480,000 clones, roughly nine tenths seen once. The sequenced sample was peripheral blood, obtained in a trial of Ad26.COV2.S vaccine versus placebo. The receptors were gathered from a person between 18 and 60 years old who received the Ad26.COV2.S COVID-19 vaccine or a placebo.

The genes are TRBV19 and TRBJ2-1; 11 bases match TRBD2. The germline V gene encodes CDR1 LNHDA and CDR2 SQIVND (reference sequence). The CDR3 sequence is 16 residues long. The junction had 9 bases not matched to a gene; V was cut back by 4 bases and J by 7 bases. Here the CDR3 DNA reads TGTGCCAGTAGTACCGTACTAGCGGGAGTGGGAAATGAGCAGTTCTTC. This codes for CASSTVLAGVGNEQFF.

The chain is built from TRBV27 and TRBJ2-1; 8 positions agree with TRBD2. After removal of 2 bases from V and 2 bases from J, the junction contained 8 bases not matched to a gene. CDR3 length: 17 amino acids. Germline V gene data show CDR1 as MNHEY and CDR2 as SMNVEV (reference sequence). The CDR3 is CASSLKGTSGTYNEQFF. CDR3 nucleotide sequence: TGTGCCAGCAGTTTAAAGGGCACTAGCGGTACCTACAATGAGCAGTTCTTC.

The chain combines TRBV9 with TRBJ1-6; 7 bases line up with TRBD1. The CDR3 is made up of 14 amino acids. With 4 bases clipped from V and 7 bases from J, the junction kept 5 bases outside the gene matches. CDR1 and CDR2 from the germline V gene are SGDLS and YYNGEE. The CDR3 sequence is CASSTQGGNSPLHF. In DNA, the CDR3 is TGTGCCAGCAGCACCCAGGGGGGGAATTCACCCCTCCACTTT.

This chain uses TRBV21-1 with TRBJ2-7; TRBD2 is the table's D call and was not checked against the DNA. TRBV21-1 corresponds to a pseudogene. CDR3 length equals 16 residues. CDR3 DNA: TGTGCCAGCCTCAACGGGTCTTTCCGGGAGGGCCACGAGCAGTACTTC. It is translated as CASLNGSFREGHEQYF.

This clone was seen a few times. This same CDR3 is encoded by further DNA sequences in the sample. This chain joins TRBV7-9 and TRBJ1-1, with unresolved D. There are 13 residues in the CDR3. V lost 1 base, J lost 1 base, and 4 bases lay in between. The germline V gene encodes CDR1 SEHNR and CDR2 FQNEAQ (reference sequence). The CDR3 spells CASSLGANTEAFF. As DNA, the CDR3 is TGTGCCAGCAGCTTAGGAGCGAACACTGAAGCTTTCTTT.

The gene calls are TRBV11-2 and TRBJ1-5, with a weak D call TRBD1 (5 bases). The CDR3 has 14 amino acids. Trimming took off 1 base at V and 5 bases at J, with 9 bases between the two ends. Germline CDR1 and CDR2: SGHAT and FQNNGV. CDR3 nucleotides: TGTGCCAGCAGCTTAGGGGGGGAATATCAGCCCCAGCATTTT. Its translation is CASSLGGEYQPQHF.

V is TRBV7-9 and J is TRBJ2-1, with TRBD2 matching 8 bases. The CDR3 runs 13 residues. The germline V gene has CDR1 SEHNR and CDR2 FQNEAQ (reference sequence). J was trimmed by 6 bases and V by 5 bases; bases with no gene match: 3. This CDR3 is CASSLGLANEQFF. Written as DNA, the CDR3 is TGTGCCAGCAGCCTAGGACTAGCCAATGAGCAGTTCTTC.

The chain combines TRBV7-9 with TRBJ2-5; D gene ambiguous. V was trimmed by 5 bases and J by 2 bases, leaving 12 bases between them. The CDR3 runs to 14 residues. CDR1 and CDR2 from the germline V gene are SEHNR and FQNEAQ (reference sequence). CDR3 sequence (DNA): TGTGCCAGCAGCCTCACGCATGAGCAAGAGACCCAGTACTTC. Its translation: CASSLTHEQETQYF.

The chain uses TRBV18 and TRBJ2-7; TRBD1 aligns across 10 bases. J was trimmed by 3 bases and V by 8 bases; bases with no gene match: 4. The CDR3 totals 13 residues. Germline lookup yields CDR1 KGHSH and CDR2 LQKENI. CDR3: CASNRDRGYEQYF. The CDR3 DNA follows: TGTGCCAGCAACCGGGACAGGGGCTACGAGCAGTACTTC.

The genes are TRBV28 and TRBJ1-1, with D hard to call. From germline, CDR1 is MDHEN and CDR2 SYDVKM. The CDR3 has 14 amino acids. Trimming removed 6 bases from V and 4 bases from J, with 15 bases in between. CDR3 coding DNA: TGTGCCAGCAGCCCCTGGGAATCTAGCACTGAAGCTTTCTTT. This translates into CASSPWESSTEAFF.

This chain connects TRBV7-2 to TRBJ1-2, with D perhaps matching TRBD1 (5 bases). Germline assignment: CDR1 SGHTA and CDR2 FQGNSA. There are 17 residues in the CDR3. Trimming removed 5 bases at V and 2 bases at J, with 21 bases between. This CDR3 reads CASSPGGYRSENYGYTF. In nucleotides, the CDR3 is TGTGCCAGCAGCCCTGGGGGATACAGGAGCGAAAACTATGGCTACACCTTC.

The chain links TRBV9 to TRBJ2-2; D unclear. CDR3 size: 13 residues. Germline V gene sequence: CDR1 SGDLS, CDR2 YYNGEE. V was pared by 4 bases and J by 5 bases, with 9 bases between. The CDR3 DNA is TGTGCCAGCAGCCCTACCGTAACCGGGGAGCTGTTTTTT. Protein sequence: CASSPTVTGELFF.

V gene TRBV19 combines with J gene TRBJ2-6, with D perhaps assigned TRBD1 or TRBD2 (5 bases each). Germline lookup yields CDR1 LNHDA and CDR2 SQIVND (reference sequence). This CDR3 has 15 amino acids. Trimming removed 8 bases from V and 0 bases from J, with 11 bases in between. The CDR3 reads CASLQGTSGANVLTF. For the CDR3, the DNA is TGTGCCAGTCTCCAAGGGACCTCTGGGGCCAACGTCCTGACTTTC.

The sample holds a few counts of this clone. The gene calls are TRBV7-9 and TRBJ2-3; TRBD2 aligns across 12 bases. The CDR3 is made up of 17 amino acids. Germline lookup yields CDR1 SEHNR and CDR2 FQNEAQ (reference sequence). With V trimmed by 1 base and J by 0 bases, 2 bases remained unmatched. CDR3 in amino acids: CASSLGLAGGSTDTQYF. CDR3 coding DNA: TGTGCCAGCAGCTTAGGCCTAGCGGGAGGGAGCACAGATACGCAGTATTTT.

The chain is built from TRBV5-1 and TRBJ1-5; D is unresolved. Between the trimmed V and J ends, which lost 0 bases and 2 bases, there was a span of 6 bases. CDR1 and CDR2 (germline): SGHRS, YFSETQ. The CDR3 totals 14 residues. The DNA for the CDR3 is TGCGCCAGCAGCTTGGTGTATGGCAATCAGCCCCAGCATTTT. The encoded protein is CASSLVYGNQPQHF.